The clone carrying this T cell receptor beta chain appeared a single time. This entry is derived from a study of OX40 agonist ivuxolimab in advanced cancers. CDR3 length equals 15 residues. The junction had 8 bases not matched to a gene; V was cut back by 6 bases and J by 5 bases. Germline V lookup: CDR1 SGHRS, CDR2 YFSETQ. Measured with immunoSEQ multiplex PCR; TCRdb has only the in-frame clones, and not every one. The table lists 50,000 to 65,000 clones, around 82% of them singletons. The clonotype comes from an adult with an advanced solid tumor such as melanoma, head and neck, liver or kidney cancer. The chain combines TRBV5-1 with TRBJ2-5; 12 nucleotides agree with TRBD2. Sequenced material: CD4+ or CD8+ T cells sorted from blood, taken in a trial of the OX40 agonist ivuxolimab. This CDR3 is CASTLGLAGSETQYF. The CDR3 nucleotides read TGCGCCAGCACCCTGGGACTAGCGGGCTCGGAGACCCAGTACTTC.